Each of the 16 T cell receptor beta chains below was sequenced from the same sample in a study of identical twins. One entry per CDR3 protein results from TCRdb running MiXCR on the 5' RACE reads. The top ten hold around 12% of the sample, which has 420,000 or so distinct CDR3 sequences, about 18% seen once. The sample was naive T cells sorted from blood. The receptors shown here come from a man aged 50 to 59 in good health.

The chain couples TRBV20-1 to TRBJ2-1, with D perhaps TRBD1 (5 bases). CDR1 and CDR2 (germline): DFQATT, SNEGSKA (reference sequence). The germline V and J ends were trimmed by 5 bases and 0 bases, with 14 bases remaining between them. The CDR3 length is 15 residues. CDR3 sequence reads: CSAYRRQSSYNEQFF. The CDR3 DNA sequence: TGCAGTGCTTACCGGAGACAGAGCTCCTACAATGAGCAGTTCTTC.

In its sample, this clonotype was seen a few times. The genes are TRBV6-2 or TRBV6-3 and TRBJ2-7, with D possibly matching TRBD1 (6 bases). CDR3 length: 12 residues. Trimming stripped 4 bases from V and 5 bases from J, with 9 bases between. Germline CDR1 reads MNHEY; CDR2 reads SVGEGT. CDR3 DNA: TGTGCCAGCAGTTGGGGGCCAGACGAGCAGTACTTC. Its translation: CASSWGPDEQYF.

This clonotype was counted many times. The rearrangement joins TRBV29-1 to TRBJ2-2; TRBD1 might be the D (5 bases). Germline lookup yields CDR1 SQVTM and CDR2 ANQGSEA. Trimming pared 3 bases from V and 5 bases from J, leaving 10 bases between. The CDR3 spans 13 residues. CDR3: CSVESGWTGELFF. The DNA for the CDR3 is TGCAGCGTTGAGTCAGGGTGGACCGGGGAGCTGTTTTTT.

This clonotype occurred a few times. The rearrangement joins TRBV30 to TRBJ2-7, with D possibly being TRBD2 (6 bases). The CDR3 sequence is 17 residues long. CDR1 is GTSNPN and CDR2 is SVGIG in the germline V gene (reference sequence). Trimming removed 1 base at V and 2 bases at J, with 21 bases between. The CDR3 spells CAWSDSPLRERTYEQYF. The CDR3 coding sequence is TGTGCCTGGAGTGACTCCCCGCTTCGGGAGAGGACCTACGAGCAGTACTTC.

This chain's CDR3 is CASSLIAGPTDTQYF. In DNA form, the CDR3 reads TGTGCCAGCAGCTTAATTGCGGGGCCCACAGATACGCAGTATTTT. V and J are TRBV7-9 and TRBJ2-3; maybe TRBD2 (6 bases). The germline CDR1 and CDR2 sequences are SEHNR and FQNEAQ (reference sequence). The CDR3 has 15 amino acids. V lost 2 bases to trimming and J lost 2 bases, with 11 bases between them.

V is TRBV20-1 and J is TRBJ1-6; possibly TRBD1 for D (5 bases). The V gene lost 2 bases and the J gene lost 2 bases, with 10 bases spanning the gap. CDR3 length: 15 amino acids. The V gene's germline CDR1 is DFQATT and CDR2 SNEGSKA (reference sequence). The CDR3 sequence is CSARPGGAYNSPLHF. In DNA form, the CDR3 reads TGCAGTGCTAGACCGGGAGGGGCCTATAATTCACCCCTCCACTTT.

This clonotype turned up a few times. The CDR3 DNA reads as TGTGTCGCTCCAGGGGGTTCTAACTATGGCTACACCTTC. Translating it yields CVAPGGSNYGYTF. The chain has TRBV6-1 and TRBJ1-2, with 7 bases matching TRBD1. The CDR3 runs 13 residues. Germline-derived CDR1 and CDR2 are MNHNS and SASEGT.

This clonotype was counted many times. The chain couples TRBV7-6 to TRBJ2-1; 11 bases agree with TRBD2. The CDR3 sequence is 15 residues long. The germline CDR1 and CDR2 sequences are SGHVS and FNYEAQ. V shed 3 bases, J shed 8 bases, and the junction held 6 bases outside the gene matches. The CDR3 protein is CASSFELAGVHEQFF. The CDR3 DNA reads as TGTGCCAGCAGCTTCGAACTAGCGGGAGTTCATGAGCAGTTCTTC. Looking up the rest from reference TRBV7-6 and TRBJ2-1 gives the full variable domain: GAGVSQSPRYKVTKRGQDVALRCDPISGHVSLYWYRQALGQGPEFLTYFNYEAQQDKSGLPNDRFSAERPEGSISTLTIQRTEQRDSAMYRCASSFELAGVHEQFFGPGTRLTVL.

This chain uses TRBV5-5 with TRBJ2-7; possibly TRBD1 for D (5 bases). Germline lookup yields CDR1 SGHKS and CDR2 YYEKEE (reference sequence). The germline V and J ends were trimmed by 1 base and 5 bases, with 13 bases remaining between them. This CDR3 has 14 amino acids. CDR3 loop: CASSLSDIPNEQYF. DNA of the CDR3: TGTGCCAGCAGCTTGTCGGACATTCCCAACGAGCAGTACTTC.

J is TRBJ2-5 and V is TRBV6-5; maybe TRBD1 (7 bases). Germline-derived CDR1 and CDR2 are MNHEY and SVGAGI. V lost 2 bases and J 4 bases, leaving 17 bases between the germline ends. This CDR3 spans 16 amino acids. CDR3 DNA: TGTGCCAGCAGTTACCTCAGAGGGCAGGGGGGAGAGACCCAGTACTTC. Translated: CASSYLRGQGGETQYF.

This rearrangement joins TRBV5-1 to TRBJ1-2, with a tentative D call TRBD1 (5 bases). The CDR3 is 14 amino acids. Trimming shortened V by 4 bases and J by 2 bases, and 12 bases separated the two germline ends. Germline V gene lookup returns CDR1 SGHRS and CDR2 YFSETQ. The CDR3 DNA reads TGCGCCAGCAGCGGCATACAGGACAACTATGGCTACACCTTC. Translated, it gives CASSGIQDNYGYTF. The full variable domain, rest sourced from reference TRBV5-1 and TRBJ1-2, is KAGVTQTPRYLIKTRGQQVTLSCSPISGHRSVSWYQQTPGQGLQFLFEYFSETQRNKGNFPGRFSGRQFSNSRSEMNVSTLELGDSALYLCASSGIQDNYGYTFGSGTRLTVV.

There are a few counts of this clonotype. J is TRBJ2-3 and V is TRBV29-1; 7 positions match TRBD2. This CDR3 has 18 residues. The J segment lost 1 base and the V segment lost 7 bases, leaving 20 bases of the junction unmatched. The germline gives CDR1 SQVTM, CDR2 ANQGSEA. CDR3: CSAPRRLAEKGRTDTQYF. CDR3 nucleotides: TGCAGCGCACCAAGGCGGCTAGCGGAAAAGGGGCGCACAGATACGCAGTATTTT.

Many counts were recorded for this clonotype. A junction end diverges from the germline sequence, so it may reflect a read error. CDR3 residues: CASSPSSGVPSF. Written as DNA, the CDR3 is TGTGCCAGCAGCCCATCTAGCGGGGTTCCGTCTTTT. The chain is built from TRBV11-2 and TRBJ2-3; 9 positions agree with TRBD2. This CDR3 region has 12 residues. Germline V gene sequence: CDR1 SGHAT, CDR2 FQNNGV.

The chain couples TRBV6-1 to TRBJ2-2, with D perhaps TRBD1 or TRBD2 (5 bases each). V lost 4 bases to trimming and J lost 5 bases, with 14 bases between them. The CDR3 spans 15 residues. Germline loops: CDR1 MNHNS, CDR2 SASEGT. The chain's CDR3 is CASSAPGRRTGELFF. CDR3 bases: TGTGCCAGCAGTGCACCGGGACGGAGGACCGGGGAGCTGTTTTTT.

This clonotype turned up a few times. The rearrangement joins TRBV28 to TRBJ2-1; D is ambiguous. This CDR3 has 15 amino acids. The V gene lost 6 bases and the J gene lost 3 bases, with 15 bases spanning the gap. Per germline, CDR1 MDHEN and CDR2 SYDVKM. The CDR3 region has the DNA TGTGCCAGCAGGTTAGATCTTCCCTTCTACAATGAGCAGTTCTTC. Translating gives CASRLDLPFYNEQFF.

This clonotype was found a few times. The genes are TRBV20-1 and TRBJ2-7, with a weak D call TRBD2 (8 bases). Between the trimmed V and J ends, which lost 6 bases and 0 bases, there was a span of 21 bases. Germline assignment: CDR1 DFQATT and CDR2 SNEGSKA (reference sequence). The CDR3 covers 16 residues. CDR3 amino acids: CSATQGGGRSSYEQYF. The CDR3 DNA follows: TGCAGTGCCACCCAAGGGGGCGGGAGGAGCTCCTACGAGCAGTACTTC.